This T cell receptor (beta chain) appears in the sequencing data of a study of blood T cell repertoires in COVID-19. Whole-study context: Collection of acute and convalescent COVID-19 samples took place in the United States, Italy and Spain. Nucleic acid was either cDNA or gDNA, and it came from T cells, B-cell-depleted T cells, or PBMCs.

In the authors' methods: Using reference gene primer amplification, nucleated cell counts were estimated. Assay: immunoSEQ multiplex PCR; the TCRdb copy retains only in-frame clones and omits some. V and J calls and clone size come straight from that table; D and trimming were deduced from the DNA. The data hold about 110,000 clones, with over 70% observed a single time. The CDR3 is made up of 15 amino acids. From germline, CDR1 is MNHEY and CDR2 SVGAGI. V gave up 6 bases and J gave up 4 bases; unmatched junction bases: 9. Sequenced sample: peripheral blood. The chain couples TRBV6-5 to TRBJ2-3; 8 bases match TRBD1. The TCR was taken from a man aged 45-65 years with acute or convalescent COVID-19. The DNA of the CDR3 is TGTGCCAGCAGACCTACAGGGGGTCGCCCAGATACGCAGTATTTT. It is translated as CASRPTGGRPDTQYF.